The rows below give T cell receptor beta chains drawn from one sample of a study of blood T cell repertoires in COVID-19. Measured with immunoSEQ multiplex PCR; TCRdb has only the in-frame clones, and not every one. The sample holds fewer than 350,000 clones; approximately 91% are singletons and the top ten take about 2.5%. Input material: PBMCs or T cells enriched from blood (not recorded which). The source is a woman in her thirties or forties with acute COVID-19. Both conserved end residues are part of each CDR3. The order of the fields is D gene, J gene, V gene, clone size, CDR3 protein, CDR3 DNA. The D gene is left open where the match is weak. Clone size is not always given. Where it is, it says once, few, many or a class for expanded clones.

>-|TRBJ1-3|TRBV4-1|-
CASSHPGRGGGNTIYF
TGCGCCAGCAGCCACCCCGGTAGGGGAGGGGGAAACACCATATATTTT
>-|TRBJ1-1|TRBV11-2|-
CASSLGMSGVTEAFF
TGTGCCAGCAGCTTAGGAATGTCAGGGGTCACTGAAGCTTTCTTT
>-|TRBJ2-5|TRBV7-8|-
CASSLLMGAPEETQYF
TGTGCCAGCAGCTTATTAATGGGCGCCCCGGAAGAGACCCAGTACTTC
>-|TRBJ2-7|TRBV4-2|-
CASSQERTYEQYF
TGTGCCAGCAGCCAAGAGCGGACCTACGAGCAGTACTTC
>-|TRBJ1-2|TRBV6-1|-
CASSEDRSAYGYTF
TGTGCCAGCAGTGAAGACCGGAGTGCCTATGGCTACACCTTC
>TRBD2|TRBJ2-3|TRBV2|-
CASSGREGGLNTQYF
TGTGCCAGCAGTGGACGGGAGGGGGGTTTAAATACGCAGTATTTT
>TRBD2|TRBJ2-2|TRBV4-2|-
CASSRGLAGDGELFF
TGTGCCAGCAGCCGAGGACTAGCGGGAGACGGGGAGCTGTTTTTT
>TRBD2|TRBJ2-7|TRBV11-3|-
CASTLAGSSYEQYF
TGTGCCAGCACCTTAGCGGGATCGTCCTACGAGCAGTACTTC
>TRBD1|TRBJ1-1|TRBV5-1|-
CASRSGQGNTEAFF
TGCGCCAGCAGATCAGGACAGGGGAACACTGAAGCTTTCTTT
>TRBD2|TRBJ2-5|TRBV5-1|-
CASSWGTSRETQYF
TGCGCCAGCAGCTGGGGGACTAGCAGGGAGACCCAGTACTTC
>-|TRBJ1-5|TRBV12-3/TRBV12-4|-
CASSFWGDQPQHF
TGTGCCAGCAGTTTTTGGGGGGATCAGCCCCAGCATTTT
>-|TRBJ2-7|TRBV7-2|few
CASSLQDRIYEQYF
TGTGCCAGCAGCTTACAGGACAGAATTTACGAGCAGTACTTC
>-|TRBJ1-6|TRBV7-2|-
CASSLARGGRNSPLHF
TGTGCCAGCAGCTTAGCAAGGGGGGGTCGTAATTCACCCCTCCACTTT
>TRBD2|TRBJ2-3|TRBV30|-
CAWSLSGASTDTQYF
TGTGCCTGGAGCCTTAGCGGGGCTAGCACAGATACGCAGTATTTT
>-|TRBJ1-1|TRBV6-5|few
CASRPADGGWRAFF
TGTGCCAGCAGGCCCGCCGATGGGGGCTGGAGAGCTTTCTTT
>TRBD1|TRBJ2-3|TRBV18|-
CASSLGQGPVGTDTQYF
TGTGCCAGCTCACTAGGACAGGGACCCGTGGGCACAGATACGCAGTATTTT
>TRBD1|TRBJ2-7|TRBV27|-
CASSLVGQGYEQYF
TGTGCCAGCAGTTTGGTAGGACAGGGCTACGAGCAGTACTTC
>TRBD2|TRBJ2-3|TRBV27|-
CASSSIAGGNGGDTQYF
TGTGCCAGCAGCAGCATAGCGGGAGGAAATGGTGGAGATACGCAGTATTTT
>TRBD1|TRBJ2-1|TRBV5-4|-
CASSASGQGYNEQFF
TGTGCCAGCAGCGCATCGGGACAGGGTTACAATGAGCAGTTCTTC
>TRBD1|TRBJ2-3|TRBV4-3|-
CASSAQGATDTQYF
TGCGCCAGCAGCGCACAGGGGGCCACAGATACGCAGTATTTT
>TRBD1|TRBJ1-5|TRBV7-9|-
CASSPDRAHQPQHF
TGTGCCAGCAGCCCGGACAGGGCCCATCAGCCCCAGCATTTT
>-|TRBJ2-3|TRBV29-1|-
CSVGRGTSTDTQYF
TGCAGCGTTGGCAGAGGGACTAGCACAGATACGCAGTATTTT
>-|TRBJ2-5|TRBV9|-
CASSVTPRTQETQYF
TGTGCCAGCAGCGTCACCCCCAGGACTCAAGAGACCCAGTACTTC
>-|TRBJ1-1|TRBV5-1|-
CASSSGGGSIGNTEAFF
TGCGCCAGCAGCTCCGGTGGGGGGAGTATCGGGAACACTGAAGCTTTCTTT
>-|TRBJ1-2|TRBV9|-
CATIHREVGYGYTF
TGTGCCACTATCCACAGGGAAGTTGGCTATGGCTACACCTTC
>-|TRBJ2-7|TRBV18|-
CASSSLGGQTSWQYF
TGTGCCAGCTCAAGTCTGGGGGGACAGACATCTTGGCAGTACTTC
>TRBD1|TRBJ2-1|TRBV6-2/TRBV6-3|-
CASSQRGQAYNEQFF
TGTGCCAGCAGCCAAAGGGGACAGGCCTACAATGAGCAGTTCTTC
>-|TRBJ1-1|TRBV28|once
CASSLVQGPTEAFF
TGTGCCAGCAGTTTGGTACAGGGCCCCACTGAAGCTTTCTTT
>-|TRBJ1-3|TRBV10-3|once
CATLQASGNTIYF
TGTGCCACCCTCCAGGCCTCTGGAAACACCATATATTTT
>-|TRBJ2-3|TRBV2|-
CASSDTMGGQYF
TGTGCCAGCAGTGACACTATGGGGGGGCAGTATTTT
>TRBD1|TRBJ2-1|TRBV18|-
CASSLGQGYNEQFF
TGTGCCAGCTCGTTAGGACAGGGGTACAATGAGCAGTTCTTC
>TRBD1|TRBJ1-3|TRBV5-8|-
CASSPDRGLIHSGNTIYF
TGTGCCAGCAGCCCCGACAGGGGCCTCATCCACTCTGGAAACACCATATATTTT
>TRBD1|TRBJ1-6|TRBV5-1|once
CASRSRQGSDSPLHF
TGCGCCAGCAGGTCCCGACAGGGCAGTGATTCACCCCTCCACTTT
>TRBD1|TRBJ1-2|TRBV19|-
CASLGQAYGYTF
TGTGCCAGCCTGGGACAGGCCTATGGCTACACCTTC
>-|TRBJ2-6|TRBV27|-
CASSLRVSGANVLTF
TGTGCCAGCAGTTTACGGGTCTCTGGGGCCAACGTCCTGACTTTC
>-|TRBJ1-1|TRBV28|-
CASSMGGPGTEAFF
TGTGCCAGCAGTATGGGGGGGCCGGGGACTGAAGCTTTCTTT
>-|TRBJ1-5|TRBV28|-
CASEAGGFRNQPQHF
TGTGCCAGCGAGGCGGGGGGCTTTCGCAATCAGCCCCAGCATTTT
>TRBD1|TRBJ2-5|TRBV27|few
CASSSEKPGQGEGSELETQYF
TGTGCCAGCAGTTCGGAAAAACCGGGACAGGGGGAAGGAAGTGAGTTAGAGACCCAGTACTTC
>TRBD1|TRBJ2-7|TRBV6-5|-
CASSRPGTGNHEQYF
TGTGCCAGCAGTAGACCCGGGACAGGGAATCACGAGCAGTACTTC
>-|TRBJ1-3|TRBV7-9|-
CASSPGAGESGNTIYF
TGTGCCAGCAGCCCAGGGGCAGGGGAATCTGGAAACACCATATATTTT
>-|TRBJ2-1|TRBV5-6|once
CASSAYNEQFF
TGTGCCAGCAGCGCGTACAATGAGCAGTTCTTC
>TRBD2|TRBJ2-7|TRBV28|-
CASYSGGAHEQYF
TGTGCCAGCTATAGCGGGGGGGCCCACGAGCAGTACTTC